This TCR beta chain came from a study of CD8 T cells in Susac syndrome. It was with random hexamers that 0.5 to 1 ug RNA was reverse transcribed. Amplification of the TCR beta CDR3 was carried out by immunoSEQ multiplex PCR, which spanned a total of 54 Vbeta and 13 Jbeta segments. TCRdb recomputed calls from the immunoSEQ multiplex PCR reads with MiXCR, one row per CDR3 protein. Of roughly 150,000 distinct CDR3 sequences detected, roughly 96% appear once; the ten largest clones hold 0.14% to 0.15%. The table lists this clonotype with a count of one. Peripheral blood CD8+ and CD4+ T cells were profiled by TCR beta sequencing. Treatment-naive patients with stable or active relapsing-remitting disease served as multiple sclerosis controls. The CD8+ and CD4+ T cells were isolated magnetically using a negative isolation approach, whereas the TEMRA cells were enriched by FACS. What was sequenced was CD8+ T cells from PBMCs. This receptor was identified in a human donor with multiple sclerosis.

The CDR3 DNA reads TGTGCCAGCAGTCTAACAGGCTCCGAGCAGTACTTC. Protein sequence: CASSLTGSEQYF. V and J are TRBV27 and TRBJ2-7, with D perhaps TRBD1 (5 bases). There are 12 residues in the CDR3. Per germline, CDR1 MNHEY and CDR2 SMNVEV (reference sequence). V shed 5 bases and J shed 6 bases, with 11 bases lying between them.